A selection of T cell receptor beta chains follows, all from one sample in a study of response to subunit inactivated influenza vaccine. Using its own MiXCR run on the RT-PCR reads, TCRdb lists one record per CDR3 protein. The sample carries 600,000 to 850,000 distinct CDR3 sequences, about 15% recorded once. This sample comprised PBMCs from blood, obtained 14 to 15 days before vaccination. Source of these receptors: a man aged 45-60 years who received an inactivated influenza vaccine. Both conserved end residues are part of each CDR3. A D gene is named only where the DNA matches it firmly. Size tells how often a clone was seen (once, few, many) or the class of an expanded clone, and some rows leave it out.

CDR3aa: CATSDSPGQGLETQYF
CDR3nt: TGTGCCACCAGTGATTCACCGGGACAGGGGTTGGAGACCCAGTACTTC
len: 16
abundance: many
d_gene: TRBD1
v_gene: TRBV24-1
j_gene: TRBJ2-5

CDR3aa: CASSLSPGDEQFF
CDR3nt: TGTGCCAGCAGTTTATCCCCCGGGGATGAGCAGTTCTTC
len: 13
abundance: -
d_gene: -
v_gene: TRBV28
j_gene: TRBJ2-1

CDR3aa: CSARDVKATNYGYTF
CDR3nt: TGCAGTGCTAGAGATGTTAAGGCCACTAACTATGGCTACACCTTC
len: 15
abundance: -
d_gene: -
v_gene: TRBV20-1
j_gene: TRBJ1-2

CDR3aa: CASSLPTTFGQITDTQYF
CDR3nt: TGTGCCAGCAGTCTGCCGACGACCTTCGGACAGATTACAGATACGCAGTATTTT
len: 18
abundance: -
d_gene: -
v_gene: TRBV28
j_gene: TRBJ2-3

CDR3aa: CSARGSAGTGEQYF
CDR3nt: TGCAGTGCTAGAGGTTCAGCGGGGACCGGCGAGCAGTACTTC
len: 14
abundance: -
d_gene: TRBD2
v_gene: TRBV20-1
j_gene: TRBJ2-7

CDR3aa: CSAKPRKLSTDTQYF
CDR3nt: TGCAGTGCTAAACCTCGGAAGCTTAGCACAGATACGCAGTATTTT
len: 15
abundance: -
d_gene: -
v_gene: TRBV20-1
j_gene: TRBJ2-3

CDR3aa: CASSFRVYNQPQHF
CDR3nt: TGTGCCAGCAGTTTCAGGGTTTACAATCAGCCCCAGCATTTT
len: 14
abundance: -
d_gene: -
v_gene: TRBV28
j_gene: TRBJ1-5

CDR3aa: CSARQTEAFF
CDR3nt: TGCAGTGCTAGACAAACTGAAGCTTTCTTT
len: 10
abundance: many
d_gene: -
v_gene: TRBV20-1
j_gene: TRBJ1-1

CDR3aa: CSALVNGYEQYF
CDR3nt: TGCAGTGCGCTAGTGAATGGTTACGAGCAGTACTTC
len: 12
abundance: -
d_gene: -
v_gene: TRBV20-1
j_gene: TRBJ2-7

CDR3aa: CASRQNSGTDTQYF
CDR3nt: TGTGCCAGCAGGCAAAATAGCGGCACAGATACGCAGTATTTT
len: 14
abundance: few
d_gene: -
v_gene: TRBV7-8
j_gene: TRBJ2-3

CDR3aa: CASSLWSGGPYNEQFF
CDR3nt: TGTGCCAGCAGTTTATGGTCCGGGGGGCCCTACAATGAGCAGTTCTTC
len: 16
abundance: many
d_gene: -
v_gene: TRBV12-3/TRBV12-4
j_gene: TRBJ2-1

CDR3aa: CASSPDRRSGEAFF
CDR3nt: TGTGCCAGCAGCCCAGACCGCAGAAGCGGTGAAGCTTTCTTT
len: 14
abundance: many
d_gene: -
v_gene: TRBV7-9
j_gene: TRBJ1-1

CDR3aa: CASSLSPGGRDTQYF
CDR3nt: TGTGCCAGCAGTTTATCACCAGGGGGCCGTGATACGCAGTATTTT
len: 15
abundance: -
d_gene: TRBD1
v_gene: TRBV27
j_gene: TRBJ2-3

CDR3aa: CATSDRNDRGAYEQYF
CDR3nt: TGTGCCACCAGTGACCGGAACGACAGGGGGGCATACGAGCAGTACTTC
len: 16
abundance: few
d_gene: TRBD1
v_gene: TRBV24-1
j_gene: TRBJ2-7

CDR3aa: CASSPGIIGGQFF
CDR3nt: TGCGCCAGCAGCCCGGGGATTATCGGGGGGCAGTTCTTC
len: 13
abundance: few
d_gene: -
v_gene: TRBV4-3
j_gene: TRBJ2-1

CDR3aa: CASSAQGTLTGNTIYF
CDR3nt: TGTGCCAGCAGCGCGCAGGGGACACTTACTGGAAACACCATATATTTT
len: 16
abundance: many
d_gene: -
v_gene: TRBV9
j_gene: TRBJ1-3

CDR3aa: CASSLTGASATDTQYF
CDR3nt: TGTGCCAGCAGCCTAACCGGGGCTAGCGCCACAGATACGCAGTATTTT
len: 16
abundance: -
d_gene: -
v_gene: TRBV7-2
j_gene: TRBJ2-3

CDR3aa: CSAGTTGVVLASYNEQFF
CDR3nt: TGCAGTGCTGGTACGACAGGGGTCGTTCTAGCATCCTACAATGAGCAGTTCTTC
len: 18
abundance: few
d_gene: TRBD1
v_gene: TRBV20-1
j_gene: TRBJ2-1

CDR3aa: CASSHQETAASGELFF
CDR3nt: TGTGCCAGCAGTCACCAAGAGACAGCCGCGTCCGGGGAGCTGTTTTTT
len: 16
abundance: -
d_gene: -
v_gene: TRBV6-2/TRBV6-3
j_gene: TRBJ2-2

CDR3aa: CASSLEAAGAGNTIYF
CDR3nt: TGTGCCAGCAGCTTAGAGGCGGCGGGGGCTGGAAACACCATATATTTT
len: 16
abundance: -
d_gene: -
v_gene: TRBV7-8
j_gene: TRBJ1-3

CDR3aa: CASSLPQASPDNEQFF
CDR3nt: TGCGCCAGCAGTCTCCCACAAGCGAGTCCTGACAATGAGCAGTTCTTC
len: 16
abundance: few
d_gene: -
v_gene: TRBV5-1
j_gene: TRBJ2-1

CDR3aa: CASSYTGAYSNQPQHF
CDR3nt: TGTGCCAGCAGTTATACAGGGGCCTATAGCAATCAGCCCCAGCATTTT
len: 16
abundance: many
d_gene: TRBD1
v_gene: TRBV27
j_gene: TRBJ1-5